This entry features one T cell receptor (beta chain) sequence. TCRdb keeps only in-frame clones here, not all; method: immunoSEQ multiplex PCR. The sample has hundreds of thousands of clones; 70% to 90% are singletons. The data stem from a study of cytomegalovirus exposure and HLA in healthy donors. V gave up 0 bases and J gave up 0 bases, with 9 bases separating them. CDR1 is SGHRS and CDR2 is YFSETQ in the germline V gene. The CDR3 runs 16 residues. These donors were members of the approximately 110-subject validation cohort, a group separate from the approximately 620-subject first cohort. The clonotype originates from a woman aged 18 to 35 in good health and CMV-seronegative. The gene calls are TRBV5-1 and TRBJ2-2, with D tentatively TRBD1 (5 bases). Input material: PBMCs. In DNA form, the CDR3 reads TGCGCCAGCAGCTTGGACCAGGGATCGAACACCGGGGAGCTGTTTTTT. Amino acids: CASSLDQGSNTGELFF.